The clone carrying this T cell receptor beta chain was seen ten or more times. Its specificity is not known. This record belongs to a study of beta chain features in type 1 diabetes. The CDR3 length is 12 residues. With 5 bases clipped from V and 6 bases from J, the junction kept 1 base outside the gene matches. From germline, CDR1 is SEHNR and CDR2 FQNEAQ (reference sequence). Study-wide results and caveats: Researchers could not determine here whether HLA type influences TCRB rearrangement. For cells with high TCR expression, cDNA sequencing could yield over-representation.

Every isolated RNA sample was fully reverse transcribed, so sequencing captured expressed TCRB transcripts. About 3.6 million reads was the average for naive, central memory and regulatory T cell samples. Measured with immunoSEQ multiplex PCR; TCRdb has only the in-frame clones, and not every one. Altogether a few hundred thousand clones are present, roughly a tenth being singletons, with the ten largest covering 1% to 1.5%. The gene calls are TRBV7-9 and TRBJ2-1; 7 nucleotides line up with TRBD2. The specimen sequenced was central memory CD4+ T cells from blood. This sequence originates from a man younger than 35 in good health. The CDR3 DNA sequence: TGTGCCAGCAGCCGACTAGCCAATGAGCAGTTCTTC. It encodes CASSRLANEQFF.